This T cell receptor beta chain stems from a study of high-grade serous ovarian cancer treatment subgroups. Sequenced by immunoSEQ multiplex PCR; TCRdb stores in-frame clones only, minus some. The sample includes about 15,000 clones, roughly nine tenths seen only once; the top ten take 5% to 8%. V was shortened by 7 bases and J by 4 bases, with 14 bases between the two germline ends. CDR1 and CDR2 from the germline V gene are SNHLY and FYNNEI. The CDR3 length is 13 residues. The tumor samples were collected prior to definitive surgery or chemotherapy. Sequencing was performed on tumor tissue. The genes are TRBV2 and TRBJ2-7, with D maybe TRBD1 (6 bases). This clonotype was sampled from a human donor with high-grade serous ovarian cancer. The CDR3 protein is CASTRDNHYEQYF. As DNA, the CDR3 is TGTGCCAGCACCCGGGACAACCATTACGAGCAGTACTTC.